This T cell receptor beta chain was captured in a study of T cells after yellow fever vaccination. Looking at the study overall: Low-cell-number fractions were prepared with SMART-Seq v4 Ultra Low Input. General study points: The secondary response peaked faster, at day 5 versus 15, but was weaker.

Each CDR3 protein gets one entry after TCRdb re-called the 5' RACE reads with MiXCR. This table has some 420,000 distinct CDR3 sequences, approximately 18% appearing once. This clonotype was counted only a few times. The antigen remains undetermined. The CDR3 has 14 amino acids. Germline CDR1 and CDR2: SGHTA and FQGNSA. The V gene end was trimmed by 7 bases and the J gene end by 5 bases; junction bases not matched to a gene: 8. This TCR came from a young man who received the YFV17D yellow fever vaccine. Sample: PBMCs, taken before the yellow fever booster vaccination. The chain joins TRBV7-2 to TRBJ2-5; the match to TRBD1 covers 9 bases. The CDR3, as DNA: TGTGCCAGCACGACAGGGGGGAGGTGGGAGACCCAGTACTTC. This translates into CASTTGGRWETQYF.